The next 17 T cell receptor beta chains were all read from a single sample in a study of T cell repertoires in cytomegalovirus infection. In TCRdb, the reads were re-called with MiXCR into one record per CDR3 protein. The sample carries 480,000 or so distinct CDR3 sequences, 10% to 12% recorded once. Sample: PBMCs. These receptor sequences come from a human donor in good health (CMV status not recorded). Some clones in this sample may be carry-over from other donors' samples.

This clonotype appeared a few times. J is TRBJ1-1 and V is TRBV5-5; tentative D call: TRBD1 (6 bases). Germline loops: CDR1 SGHKS, CDR2 YYEKEE (reference sequence). This CDR3 is built from 14 residues. V dropped 2 bases and J dropped 4 bases, with 12 bases sitting between them. CDR3 amino acids: CASSFGEGGTEAFF. The CDR3 DNA reads TGTGCCAGCAGCTTCGGGGAGGGGGGCACTGAAGCTTTCTTT.

This clonotype came up many times. The V call is TRBV7-2, the J call TRBJ2-7, with D possibly being TRBD1 (6 bases). The CDR3 contains 15 residues. V lost 3 bases to trimming and J lost 2 bases, with 14 bases between them. The germline V gene encodes CDR1 SGHTA and CDR2 FQGNSA. The CDR3 DNA follows: TGTGCCAGCAGCTTTGGGCAGGGGAGAACCTACGAGCAGTACTTC. It encodes CASSFGQGRTYEQYF.

This clonotype has just a few counts. The chain carries TRBV27 and TRBJ1-1; 7 nucleotides align to TRBD1. Germline V gives CDR1 MNHEY, CDR2 SMNVEV (reference sequence). The CDR3 runs to 14 residues. V was pared by 7 bases and J by 4 bases, with 9 bases of the junction left unmatched. CDR3 DNA: TGTGCCAGCATCCCCCTAGCAGGGGGCACTGAAGCTTTCTTT. Translated: CASIPLAGGTEAFF.

This clonotype was found many times. The rearrangement joins TRBV5-6 to TRBJ1-5; D is unclear. There are 15 residues in the CDR3. Germline assignment: CDR1 SGHDT and CDR2 YYEEEE. Between the trimmed V and J ends, which lost 0 bases and 3 bases, there was a span of 10 bases. This CDR3 reads CASSLDGGLNQPQHF. CDR3 sequence (DNA): TGTGCCAGCAGCTTGGATGGTGGGCTCAATCAGCCCCAGCATTTT.

The table lists this clonotype with many counts. The chain combines TRBV19 with TRBJ1-5, with unresolved D. The CDR3 contains 16 residues. CDR1 and CDR2 from the germline V gene are LNHDA and SQIVND (reference sequence). V lost 3 bases and J 2 bases, leaving 14 bases between the germline ends. The CDR3 region has the DNA TGTGCCAGTAGTATTTGGGATCTTGATCGCAATCAGCCCCAGCATTTT. This sequence encodes CASSIWDLDRNQPQHF.

In DNA form, the CDR3 reads TGCAGTGCTAGGGTAACAGATACGCAGTATTTT. It yields the protein CSARVTDTQYF. The chain is built from TRBV20-1 and TRBJ2-3, with D uncertain. Looked up from germline, CDR1 is DFQATT and CDR2 is SNEGSKA (reference sequence). V lost 3 bases to trimming and J lost 3 bases, with 4 bases between them. CDR3 length: 11 residues.

This clonotype was recorded at least ten times. J is TRBJ2-3 and V is TRBV5-1; 7 nucleotides match TRBD2. CDR1 and CDR2 (germline): SGHRS, YFSETQ. This CDR3 region has 16 residues. The V and J ends lost 2 bases and 0 bases, in that order; junction bases with no gene match: 6. The CDR3 spells CASSFPSGGSTDTQYF. CDR3 sequence (DNA): TGCGCCAGCAGCTTCCCTAGCGGTGGGAGCACAGATACGCAGTATTTT.

The V gene is TRBV19, the J gene TRBJ1-1; no reliable D call. Germline CDR1 LNHDA, CDR2 SQIVND (reference sequence). There are 15 residues in the CDR3. V gave up 5 bases and J gave up 0 bases, with 13 bases separating them. The CDR3 bases are TGTGCCAGTAGTGCAGACGGGGAAATGAACACTGAAGCTTTCTTT. Translation gives CASSADGEMNTEAFF.

This chain uses TRBV28 with TRBJ2-1; 12 bases are shared with TRBD2. The V segment lost 6 bases and the J segment 9 bases; nucleotides outside the gene matches: 9. This CDR3 spans 15 amino acids. CDR1 is MDHEN, CDR2 SYDVKM, per germline. The chain's CDR3 is CASSPSSGRAVEQFF. CDR3 sequence (DNA): TGTGCCAGCAGCCCCTCTAGCGGGAGGGCCGTTGAGCAGTTCTTC. The complete variable domain, with remaining parts taken from reference TRBV28 and TRBJ2-1, reads DVKVTQSSRYLVKRTGEKVFLECVQDMDHENMFWYRQDPGLGLRLIYFSYDVKMKEKGDIPEGYSVSREKKERFSLILESASTNQTSMYLCASSPSSGRAVEQFFGPGTRLTVL.

This clonotype appeared a few times. V is TRBV25-1 and J is TRBJ1-1; D may be TRBD1 (5 bases). Germline CDR1 is MGHDK and CDR2 is SYGVNS. V lost 3 bases and J lost 1, with 12 bases in between. This CDR3 has 15 amino acids. The CDR3 sequence is CASSDFGAGNTEAFF. DNA for the CDR3: TGTGCCAGCAGTGATTTTGGGGCGGGGAACACTGAAGCTTTCTTT.

This sequence joins TRBV9 and TRBJ2-1; D gene unclear. The CDR3 length is 14 residues. Per germline, CDR1 SGDLS and CDR2 YYNGEE. The germline V and J ends were trimmed by 2 bases and 5 bases, with 11 bases remaining between them. CDR3 sequence: CASSVLHLHNEQFF. The CDR3 DNA reads TGTGCCAGCAGCGTCCTACACCTCCACAATGAGCAGTTCTTC. The full variable domain, in which reference TRBV9 and TRBJ2-1 provide the parts outside the CDR3, is DSGVTQTPKHLITATGQRVTLRCSPRSGDLSVYWYQQSLDQGLQFLIQYYNGEERAKGNILERFSAQQFPDLHSELNLSSLELGDSALYFCASSVLHLHNEQFFGPGTRLTVL.

This clonotype was picked up many times. The chain combines TRBV5-1 with TRBJ2-3; 10 bases agree with TRBD1. The CDR3 length is 16 residues. Germline CDR1 and CDR2: SGHRS and YFSETQ. The J segment lost 4 bases and the V segment lost 0 bases, leaving 5 bases of the junction unmatched. CDR3 region: CASSLGPGQGADTQYF. The CDR3 coding sequence is TGCGCCAGCAGCTTGGGCCCTGGACAGGGGGCAGATACGCAGTATTTT.

This clonotype was detected ten times or more. The chain carries TRBV28 and TRBJ1-4; 8 bases map to TRBD1. Germline assignment: CDR1 MDHEN and CDR2 SYDVKM. V gave up 6 bases and J gave up 4 bases; unmatched junction bases: 7. The CDR3 contains 15 residues. This CDR3 is CASSLRQGFNEKLFF. CDR3 coding DNA: TGTGCCAGCAGCCTCAGACAGGGGTTTAATGAAAAACTGTTTTTT.

In this sample, this clonotype turned up a few times. The V call is TRBV19, the J call TRBJ1-2; the D gene is possibly TRBD1 (5 bases). The germline CDR1 and CDR2 sequences are LNHDA and SQIVND (reference sequence). Between the trimmed V and J ends, which lost 4 bases and 5 bases, there was a span of 20 bases. This CDR3 region has 16 residues. The CDR3 sequence is CASSTDATARAYGYTF. The CDR3 DNA reads TGTGCCAGTAGTACGGACGCGACAGCCCGTGCTTATGGCTACACCTTC.

CDR3 sequence reads: CASSSPAGTSYEQYF. Written as DNA, the CDR3 is TGTGCCAGCAGTTCCCCGGCGGGCACATCCTACGAGCAGTACTTC. The rearrangement joins TRBV28 to TRBJ2-7; D possibly corresponds to TRBD2 (5 bases). Germline values: CDR1 MDHEN, CDR2 SYDVKM. The V end was cut by 4 bases, the J end by 1 base, with 14 bases between. The CDR3 consists of 15 residues. Variable domain in full (rest from reference TRBV28 and TRBJ2-7): DVKVTQSSRYLVKRTGEKVFLECVQDMDHENMFWYRQDPGLGLRLIYFSYDVKMKEKGDIPEGYSVSREKKERFSLILESASTNQTSMYLCASSSPAGTSYEQYFGPGTRLTVT.

This clonotype was found many times. This chain connects TRBV7-8 to TRBJ2-1; 14 bases map to TRBD2. Germline V CDR1 and CDR2: SGHVS, FQNEAQ. The V and J ends lost 7 bases and 8 bases, in that order; junction bases with no gene match: 7. There are 15 residues in the CDR3. The CDR3 nucleotides are TGTGCCAGCAACGTCGGACTAGCGGGAGGAGATGAGCAGTTCTTC. Its translation is CASNVGLAGGDEQFF.

This clonotype was detected many times. This chain uses TRBV3-1 with TRBJ1-6; D is undetermined. The CDR3 contains 13 residues. Germline CDR1 LGHDT, CDR2 YNNKEL (reference sequence). The V and J ends lost 3 bases and 7 bases respectively, with 7 bases between them. The CDR3 region has the DNA TGTGCCAGCAGCCAGAGATACAATTCACCCCTCCACTTT. Residues: CASSQRYNSPLHF.